This TCR beta chain stems from a study of radiotherapy plus CTLA-4 blockade in lung cancer. Across the whole study: Objective responses occurred in about 18% of patients; over 30% had disease control.

The protocol was immunoSEQ multiplex PCR, while the TCRdb copy is restricted to in-frame clones and leaves out a portion. Altogether 55,000 to 65,000 clones are present, approximately 76% being singletons, with the ten largest covering around 2.8%. Study-wide points: After radiotherapy and ipilimumab, tumor-derived clones expanded in peripheral blood.

The germline gives CDR1 MNHEY, CDR2 SMNVEV (reference sequence). The CDR3 length is 14 residues. Patients had chemo-refractory metastatic non-small-cell lung cancer and received focal radiation plus CTLA-4 blockade that used ipilimumab. Worth noting for this clone: Its antigen is unknown. An end of the junction differs from the germline gene, which may be a read error. Within the sample, other DNA sequences also encode this same CDR3.

This receptor was obtained from a human donor with non-small cell lung cancer who had a complete response to radiotherapy plus ipilimumab. The sample was peripheral blood, taken from a patient treated with radiotherapy plus ipilimumab. The chain combines TRBV27 with TRBJ1-1; possibly TRBD1 for D (5 bases). The CDR3 region has the DNA TGTGCCAGCAGTTTGTCAGGGATACCGTTTGAAGCCTTCTTT. It codes for CASSLSGIPFEAFF.